These 13 T cell receptor beta chains were all obtained from the same sample, sequenced in a study of identical twins. TCRdb analysed the 5' RACE reads with MiXCR anew, one entry per CDR3 protein. Of approximately 250,000 distinct CDR3 sequences in the sample, 6.5% were seen once. This same sample was also taken into another study, of T cells expressing NK-cell markers.

What was sequenced was CD8+ T cells sorted from blood. These receptors came from a woman aged 18-29 years in good health.

The chain employs TRBV25-1 and TRBJ2-4; D remains unclear. CDR1 is MGHDK and CDR2 is SYGVNS in the germline V gene. The CDR3 has 14 residues. The V end was cut by 4 bases, the J end by 1 base, with 8 bases between. The CDR3 nucleotides are TGTGCCAGCAGTGGTCCAAGGGCCAAAAACATTCAGTACTTC. Protein product: CASSGPRAKNIQYF.

The chain recombines TRBV4-2 with TRBJ2-2; 16 bases agree with TRBD2. Per the germline V gene, CDR1 is LGHNA and CDR2 is YNFKEQ. CDR3 length: 19 amino acids. The ends lost 4 bases at V and 2 bases at J; junction bases unmatched: 7. CDR3 sequence reads: CASSREGLAGGPNTGELFF. The CDR3 region has the DNA TGTGCCAGCAGCCGAGAGGGACTAGCGGGAGGGCCAAACACCGGGGAGCTGTTTTTT.

This sequence joins TRBV7-2 and TRBJ2-3; perhaps TRBD2 as D (5 bases). V was cut by 1 base and J by 6 bases, with 14 bases left in between. The CDR3 totals 15 residues. Germline V gene data show CDR1 as SGHTA and CDR2 as FQGNSA. CDR3 sequence: CASSLVESGWDTQYF. DNA of the CDR3: TGTGCCAGCAGCTTAGTCGAATCGGGGTGGGATACGCAGTATTTT.

The sample holds a few counts of this clonotype. The V gene is TRBV20-1, the J gene TRBJ2-1; perhaps TRBD1 as D (5 bases). V was trimmed by 3 bases and J by 5 bases, leaving 8 bases between them. Per germline, CDR1 DFQATT and CDR2 SNEGSKA (reference sequence). This CDR3 has 12 residues. Here the CDR3 reads CSARKGNNEQFF. CDR3 nucleotide sequence: TGCAGTGCTAGGAAGGGGAACAATGAGCAGTTCTTC.

This clonotype was observed a few times. The chain has TRBV5-1 and TRBJ1-2, with D uncertain. This CDR3 contains 14 residues. Germline CDR1 reads SGHRS; CDR2 reads YFSETQ. The germline V and J ends were trimmed by 8 bases and 0 bases, with 14 bases remaining between them. The CDR3 protein is CARHTEEANYGYTF. DNA for the CDR3: TGCGCCAGGCATACAGAAGAGGCTAACTATGGCTACACCTTC.

There are many counts of this clonotype. The CDR3 protein is CATRGTTTYEQYF. CDR3 nucleotide sequence: TGTGCCACCAGGGGCACGACAACTTACGAGCAGTACTTC. The chain uses TRBV15 and TRBJ2-7; D remains ambiguous. V was shortened by 6 bases and J by 4 bases, with 13 bases between the two germline ends. The CDR3 spans 13 residues. Germline CDR1 is LNHNV and CDR2 is YYDKDF (reference sequence). The full variable domain, rest sourced from reference TRBV15 and TRBJ2-7, is DAMVIQNPRYQVTQFGKPVTLSCSQTLNHNVMYWYQQKSSQAPKLLFHYYDKDFNNEADTPDNFQSRRPNTSFCFLDIRSPGLGDTAMYLCATRGTTTYEQYFGPGTRLTVT.

V and J are TRBV27 and TRBJ1-1; 7 nucleotides align to TRBD1. Germline-derived CDR1 and CDR2 are MNHEY and SMNVEV (reference sequence). CDR3 length: 13 amino acids. The V and J ends lost 6 bases and 7 bases, in that order; junction bases with no gene match: 8. CDR3 sequence: CASSRTTGREAFF. CDR3 DNA sequence: TGTGCCAGCAGCCGAACGACAGGGCGTGAAGCTTTCTTT.

The chain recombines TRBV9 with TRBJ2-7; D uncertain. Trimming cost V 3 bases and J 6 bases, with 10 bases left between them. Germline CDR1 and CDR2: SGDLS and YYNGEE. The CDR3 runs to 12 residues. The CDR3 is CASSGPGGEQYF. Written as DNA, the CDR3 is TGTGCCAGCAGCGGGCCTGGCGGCGAGCAGTACTTC.

This clonotype was recorded a few times. The CDR3 loop reads CASSLTGGGNTEAFF. The CDR3 region has the DNA TGTGCCAGCAGCTTAACGGGTGGAGGGAACACTGAAGCTTTCTTT. V gene TRBV7-8 combines with J gene TRBJ1-1, with D hard to call. The ends were cut back, 2 bases at V and 1 base at J, with 11 bases in the middle. Germline loops: CDR1 SGHVS, CDR2 FQNEAQ. The CDR3 covers 15 residues.

Ten or more counts support this clonotype. This chain connects TRBV6-5 to TRBJ1-2, with 7 bases that match TRBD1. CDR1 is MNHEY and CDR2 is SVGAGI in the germline V gene. Unmatched junction bases numbered 6, after V lost 0 bases and J lost 8 bases. CDR3 length: 14 amino acids. The CDR3 loop reads CASSYSIQGGGYTF. The CDR3 DNA follows: TGTGCCAGCAGTTACTCGATCCAGGGGGGCGGCTACACCTTC.

This clonotype was seen repeatedly, ten times or more. This chain uses TRBV11-2 with TRBJ2-7; no reliable D call. This CDR3 region has 12 residues. The germline gives CDR1 SGHAT, CDR2 FQNNGV. V lost 5 bases to trimming and J lost 3 bases, with 8 bases between them. Here the CDR3 DNA reads TGTGCCAGCAGCCCTCTATACTACGAGCAGTACTTC. Its protein is CASSPLYYEQYF.

This clonotype was picked up many times. V gene TRBV11-2 combines with J gene TRBJ2-7; maybe TRBD2 (6 bases). Trimming removed 5 bases at V and 0 bases at J, with 20 bases between. This CDR3 spans 17 amino acids. The germline V gene encodes CDR1 SGHAT and CDR2 FQNNGV. CDR3 in DNA: TGTGCCAGCAGCCCCCCTCGTTGGAAGGGAGGCTCCTACGAGCAGTACTTC. This encodes CASSPPRWKGGSYEQYF. The variable domain in full, with the rest retrieved from reference TRBV11-2 and TRBJ2-7, is EAGVAQSPRYKIIEKRQSVAFWCNPISGHATLYWYQQILGQGPKLLIQFQNNGVVDDSQLPKDRFSAERLKGVDSTLKIQPAKLEDSAVYLCASSPPRWKGGSYEQYFGPGTRLTVT.

This clonotype has ten or more counts. This chain connects TRBV6-5 to TRBJ2-7; 9 bases agree with TRBD2. The germline V gene has CDR1 MNHEY and CDR2 SVGAGI. This CDR3 spans 14 amino acids. Losses at the gene ends were 2 bases for V and 5 bases for J; bases not matched to a gene: 4. CDR3 protein: CASSYAGGKDEQYF. The CDR3 DNA reads as TGTGCCAGCAGTTACGCGGGAGGGAAGGACGAGCAGTACTTC.